Shown below are 7 T cell receptor beta chains from a single sample sequenced in a study of T cell clonality in common variable immunodeficiency. Produced via immunoSEQ multiplex PCR; TCRdb's table is partial and in-frame only. The sample has 30,000 to 35,000 clones, none seen only once; the top ten hold approximately 4%. Sequenced material: peripheral blood mononuclear cells. All receptors come from a person aged 18-70 years in good health.

This clone was seen at least ten times. The read ends 3 residues shy of where the CDR3 ends; the end is completed using the germline J gene. The chain recombines TRBV18 with TRBJ1-2; 9 bases are a match to TRBD1. Trimming removed 6 bases from V and 0 bases from J; junction bases left unmatched: 8. Germline assignment: CDR1 KGHSH and CDR2 LQKENI. The CDR3 has 16 residues. This chain's CDR3 is CASSSDRGLANYGYTF. CDR3 DNA, as far as it was read: TGTGCCAGCTCGTCGGACAGGGGATTAGCTAACTATGGC.

With regard to this clone: From the germline J gene comes the end of the CDR3, since the read stops 3 residues before it. The rearrangement links TRBV6-1 to TRBJ2-7; D is unresolved. The CDR3 runs 15 residues. CDR1 and CDR2 (germline): MNHNS, SASEGT. V gave up 0 bases and J gave up 3 bases, with 12 bases separating them. The CDR3 spells CASSEALVRYYEQYF. The sequenced CDR3 bases are TGTGCCAGCAGTGAAGCGCTCGTAAGGTACTACGAG.

This clone has a handful of counts. The sequence runs out 3 residues before the end of the CDR3; the remainder is reconstructed from the germline J gene. This rearrangement joins TRBV19 to TRBJ1-1; D remains ambiguous. The germline V gene has CDR1 LNHDA and CDR2 SQIVND (reference sequence). This CDR3 contains 17 residues. V dropped 5 bases and J dropped 0 bases, with 19 bases sitting between them. The sequenced CDR3 bases are TGTGCCAGTAGTCACCCCGCTTACGCCGCGGTGAACACTGAA. Protein sequence: CASSHPAYAAVNTE. The complete CDR3 reads CASSHPAYAAVNTEAFF.

The sample holds many counts of this clone. The CDR3 end is not reached by the read, which stops 3 residues before it; the germline J gene fills it in. The chain recombines TRBV18 with TRBJ1-4; D is undetermined. Trimming pared 1 base from V and 2 bases from J, leaving 14 bases between. This CDR3 has 17 residues. CDR1 is KGHSH, CDR2 LQKENI, per germline. The CDR3 sequence: CASSPRTSLRTNEKLFF. CDR3 DNA (partial): TGTGCCAGCTCACCACGTACGTCCTTGCGCACTAATGAAAAA.

This clone has ten or more counts. The read terminates 3 residues before the CDR3 end, so the remaining end is supplied by the germline J gene. V usage is TRBV4-2 and J usage is TRBJ2-2; 14 bases match TRBD2. Germline CDR1 reads LGHNA; CDR2 reads YNFKEQ. The V segment lost 4 bases and the J segment 2 bases; nucleotides outside the gene matches: 12. The CDR3 sequence is 20 residues long. Partial CDR3 DNA: TGTGCCAGCAGCCCGTACAGGGGACTAGCGGGGGTCCGCAACACCGGGGAG. Its protein product is CASSPYRGLAGVRNTGE. The whole CDR3 protein is CASSPYRGLAGVRNTGELFF.

Many counts were recorded for this clone. Read coverage stops 3 residues before the CDR3 terminus; the germline J gene supplies the remainder. This CDR3 is also generated by other DNA sequences in the sample. This sequence joins TRBV5-1 and TRBJ1-2; perhaps TRBD1 as D (5 bases). CDR1 SGHRS and CDR2 YFSETQ come from the germline V gene. The CDR3 covers 13 residues. The CDR3 sequence: CASSLGRAEGYTF. CDR3 DNA, as far as it was read: TGCGCCAGCAGCTTAGGCAGGGCTGAAGGC.

Many counts were recorded for this clone. The DNA ends 3 residues before the CDR3 does, and the rest of the CDR3 is filled in from the germline J gene. Other DNA sequences from this sample encode an identical CDR3 as well. The chain couples TRBV5-1 to TRBJ2-3, with a possible D match to TRBD1 (6 bases). Trimming stripped 1 base from V and 2 bases from J, with 11 bases between. CDR1 and CDR2 (germline): SGHRS, YFSETQ. This CDR3 comprises 15 residues. The CDR3 sequence: CASSLQRTATDTQYF. CDR3 DNA, as far as it was read: TGCGCCAGCAGCTTGCAAAGGACAGCCACAGATACG.